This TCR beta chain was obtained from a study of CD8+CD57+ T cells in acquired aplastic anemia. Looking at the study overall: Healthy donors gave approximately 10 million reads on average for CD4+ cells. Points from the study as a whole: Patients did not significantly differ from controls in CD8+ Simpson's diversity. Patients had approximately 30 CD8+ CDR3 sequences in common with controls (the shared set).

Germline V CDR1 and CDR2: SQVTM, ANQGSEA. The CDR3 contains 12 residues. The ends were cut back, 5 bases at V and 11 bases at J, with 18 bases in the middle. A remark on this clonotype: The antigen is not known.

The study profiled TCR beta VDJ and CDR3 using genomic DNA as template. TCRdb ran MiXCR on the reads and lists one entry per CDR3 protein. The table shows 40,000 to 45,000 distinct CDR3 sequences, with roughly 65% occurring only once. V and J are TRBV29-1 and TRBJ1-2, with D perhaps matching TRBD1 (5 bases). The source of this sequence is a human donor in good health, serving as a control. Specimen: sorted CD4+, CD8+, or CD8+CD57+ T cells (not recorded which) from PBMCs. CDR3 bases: TGCAGCGTTCGTCGACAGTCTATTGAGTACACCTTC. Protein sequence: CSVRRQSIEYTF.